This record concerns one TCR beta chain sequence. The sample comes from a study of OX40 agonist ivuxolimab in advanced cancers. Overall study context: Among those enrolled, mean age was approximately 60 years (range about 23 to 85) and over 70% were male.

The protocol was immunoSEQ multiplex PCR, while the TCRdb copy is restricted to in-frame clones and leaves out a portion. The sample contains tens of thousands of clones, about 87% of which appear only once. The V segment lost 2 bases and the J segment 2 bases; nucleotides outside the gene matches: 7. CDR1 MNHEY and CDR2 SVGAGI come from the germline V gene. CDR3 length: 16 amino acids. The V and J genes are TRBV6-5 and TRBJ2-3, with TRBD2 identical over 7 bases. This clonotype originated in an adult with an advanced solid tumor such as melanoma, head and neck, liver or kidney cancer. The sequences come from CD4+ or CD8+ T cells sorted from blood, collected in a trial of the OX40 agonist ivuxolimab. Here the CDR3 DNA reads TGTGCCAGCAGTTACACCCGGACTAGATTCACAGATACGCAGTATTTT. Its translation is CASSYTRTRFTDTQYF.